This T cell receptor (beta chain) was found in a study of blood T cell repertoires in COVID-19. Study background: Both acute and convalescent COVID-19 samples were obtained from the United States, Italy and Spain.

Trimming removed 2 bases at V and 0 bases at J, with 8 bases between. The length of the CDR3 is 15 residues. Germline assignment: CDR1 SGHTA and CDR2 FQGTGA. This clone was detected a few times. Per the original methods: Using reference gene primer amplification, nucleated cell counts were estimated. Assay: immunoSEQ multiplex PCR; the TCRdb copy retains only in-frame clones and omits some. V, J and clone size derive from that table, while D and trimming were established from the DNA sequence. The data show 95,000 to 150,000 clones, approximately 74% seen once. This chain uses TRBV7-3 with TRBJ2-4, with D unclear. Sequenced material: peripheral blood. This clonotype was sampled from a man of 80 years or more with COVID-19, enrolled during active disease. CDR3 protein: CASSLCLEAKNIQYF. CDR3 nucleotides: TGTGCCAGCAGCTTATGTTTAGAAGCCAAAAACATTCAGTACTTC.